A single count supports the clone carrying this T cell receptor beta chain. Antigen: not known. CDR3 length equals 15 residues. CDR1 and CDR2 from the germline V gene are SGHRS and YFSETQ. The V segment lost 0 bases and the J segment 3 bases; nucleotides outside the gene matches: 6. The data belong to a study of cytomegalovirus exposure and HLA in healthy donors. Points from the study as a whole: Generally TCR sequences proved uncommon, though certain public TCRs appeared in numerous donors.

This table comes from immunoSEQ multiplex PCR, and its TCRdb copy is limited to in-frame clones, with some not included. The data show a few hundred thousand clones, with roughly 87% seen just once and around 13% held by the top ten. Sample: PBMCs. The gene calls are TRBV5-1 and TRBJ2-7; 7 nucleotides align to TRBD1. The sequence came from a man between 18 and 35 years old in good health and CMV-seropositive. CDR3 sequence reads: CASSLGAGGHYEQYF. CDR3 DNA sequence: TGCGCCAGCAGCTTGGGGGCAGGGGGACACTACGAGCAGTACTTC. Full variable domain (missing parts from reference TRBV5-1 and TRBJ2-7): KAGVTQTPRYLIKTRGQQVTLSCSPISGHRSVSWYQQTPGQGLQFLFEYFSETQRNKGNFPGRFSGRQFSNSRSEMNVSTLELGDSALYLCASSLGAGGHYEQYFGPGTRLTVT.